This TCR beta chain was sequenced for a study of blood T cell repertoires in COVID-19. Whole-study context: Some COVID-19 samples were acute and others convalescent; all came from the United States, Italy and Spain.

The CDR3 runs to 12 residues. From germline, CDR1 is SGHRS and CDR2 YFSETQ. Deletions cut 4 bases from V and 4 bases from J, with 9 bases between. Per the authors' pipeline: Amplified reference gene primers provided the basis for estimating nucleated cell counts. Sequencing used immunoSEQ multiplex PCR; TCRdb keeps in-frame clones, though not all of them. The V and J calls and clone size are taken from that table; D and trimming were inferred from the DNA. The sample contains 300,000 to 350,000 clones, roughly 89% of which appear only once. Followed over time, Seattle patients had been enrolled while infection was active.

The sequenced sample was peripheral blood. This sequence was found in a man aged 30 to 39 with COVID-19, enrolled during active disease. The chain recombines TRBV5-1 with TRBJ2-7; D not resolved. The CDR3 loop is CASSGGRYEQYF. CDR3 DNA: TGCGCCAGCAGCGGTGGGCGTTACGAGCAGTACTTC.